Reported below is one T cell receptor beta chain. Its binding antigen is unknown. Base qualities are not recorded, but no much larger clone differs from it by a single base. From its cysteine to its phenylalanine, the CDR3 spans 15 amino acids. Of all the DNA, just the CDR3 is kept, 45 bases in frame from base 1. CDR1 and CDR2 are read off the germline V gene as SGHRS and YFSETQ. Relative to germline, V is missing 2 bases and J is missing 1 base, with 2 bases of the junction outside any gene match. The patients picked for sequencing were ones in whom flow cytometry had shown an expansion of CD8+CD57+ cells. Every patient had severe acquired aplastic anemia, diagnosed using the International Study of Aplastic Anemia and Agranulocytosis and Camitta criteria. At the time blood was sampled, none of the patients had received any therapy. In this study, sorted CD4+ and CD8+ T cells from the blood of healthy subjects and of severe aplastic anemia patients had their TCR repertoires deep-sequenced. In the USA, patient enrollment took place under clinicaltrials.gov protocols 00001620, 01623167, 00001397, 00071045, 00081523 and 00961064. Ficoll-Paque density gradient centrifugation was used to isolate peripheral blood mononuclear cells. Before DNA extraction, CD4+ and CD8+ T cells were sorted by FACS or by magnetic beads.

The data stem from a study of CD8+CD57+ T cells in acquired aplastic anemia (dated by TCRdb to 2016 to 2019). For the study in its entirety: DNA extracted from sorted CD4+ and CD8+ cells had a mean of 3.2 ug, with a range of roughly 0.18 to 27.4 ug. A CD8+CD57+ expansion meant a frequency higher than the mean frequency seen in healthy subjects.

Genomic DNA was used as template for profiling of TCR beta VDJ combinations and CDR3 sequences. An Illumina HiSeq 2000 was used for TCR repertoire sequencing. Regarding the original processing steps: Repertoire assessment relied on Simpson's diversity index, CDR3 size and DJ length profiles, and TRBV/TRBJ rearrangement plots. The immunodominant clone was defined as the most abundant DNA sequence in deep sequencing data. CDR3 amino acid sequences were screened for sharing across subjects and were compared with published repertoires and the VDJdb database. Through fastp at Q25 and MiXCR, TCRdb rebuilt clones from the public reads, retaining in-frame beta chains. Every distinct CDR3 protein forms one entry, paired with its most common genes and DNA. These V and J calls rely on TCRdb rather than the paper's analysis. For this sample there are 110,000 or so distinct CDR3 sequences; under 60% appear just once. Under 35% of the sample is held by the ten biggest clonotypes.

What the research found in general, with its limitations: Twenty-nine CD8+ CDR3 sequences were shared between patients and controls but appeared highly expressed in patients and within their immunodominant clones. CD8+ Simpson's diversity did not differ significantly between patients and healthy controls (P=0.060).

The chain is assembled from TRBV5-1 and TRBJ2-3, with 9 middle bases fitting TRBD2. The sample taken for sequencing was sorted CD4+, CD8+, or CD8+CD57+ T cells (not recorded which) from PBMCs. The TCR was taken from a human donor with aplastic anemia. Here the CDR3 is given as CASSFLAGGTDTQYF. The nucleotide sequence is given as TGCGCCAGCAGCTTCTTAGCGGGAGGCACAGATACGCAGTATTTT.